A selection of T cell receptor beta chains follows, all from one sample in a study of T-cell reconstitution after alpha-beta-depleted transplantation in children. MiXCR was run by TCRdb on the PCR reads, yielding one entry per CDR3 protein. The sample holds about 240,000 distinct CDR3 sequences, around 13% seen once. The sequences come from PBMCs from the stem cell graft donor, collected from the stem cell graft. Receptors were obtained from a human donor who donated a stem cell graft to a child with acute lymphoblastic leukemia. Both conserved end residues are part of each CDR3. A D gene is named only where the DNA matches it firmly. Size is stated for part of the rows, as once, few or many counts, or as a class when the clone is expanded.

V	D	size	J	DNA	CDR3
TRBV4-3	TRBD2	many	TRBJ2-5	TGCGCCAGCAGCCAAGATAGCGGGGGCCCTACGACCCAGTACTTC	CASSQDSGGPTTQYF
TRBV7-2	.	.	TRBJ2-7	TGTGCCAGCAGCCCCATAGGACCCTACGAGCAGTACTTC	CASSPIGPYEQYF
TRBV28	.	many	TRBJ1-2	TGTGCCAGCAGTACATTAGTCTATAACTATGGCTACACCTTC	CASSTLVYNYGYTF
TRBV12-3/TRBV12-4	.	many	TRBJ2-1	TGTGCCAGCAGTTTAGGGTTGGTAGCCAATGAGCAGTTCTTC	CASSLGLVANEQFF
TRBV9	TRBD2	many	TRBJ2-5	TGTGCCAGCAGCGTAGGTGCCAGCGGGAGGGAGACCCAGTACTTC	CASSVGASGRETQYF
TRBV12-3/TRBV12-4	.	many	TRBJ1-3	TGTGCCAGCAGCCCGAACCATGGGAGCTCTGGAAACACCATATATTTT	CASSPNHGSSGNTIYF
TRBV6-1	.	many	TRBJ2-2	TGTGCCAGCAATGAGCGCAGGGGCGGTGCCGGGGAGCTGTTTTTT	CASNERRGGAGELFF
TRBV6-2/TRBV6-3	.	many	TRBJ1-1	TGTGCCAGCAGTTACCCGGGTGGTCAGTTGAACACTGAAGCTTTCTTT	CASSYPGGQLNTEAFF
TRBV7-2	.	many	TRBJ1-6	TGTGCCAGCAGCTTATCCCCGGGTCAGGTCCTCCACTTT	CASSLSPGQVLHF
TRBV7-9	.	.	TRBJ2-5	TGTGCCAGCAGGGCCCCCGGGGCGTGGGAGACCCAGTACTTC	CASRAPGAWETQYF
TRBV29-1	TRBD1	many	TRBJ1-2	TGCAGCGTTGAATCCCACAGGGGCGAGGCGGTCTATGGCTACACCTTC	CSVESHRGEAVYGYTF
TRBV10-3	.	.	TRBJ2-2	TGTGCCATCAGTGAAGGAACTGGGCAAACCGGGGAGCTGTTTTTT	CAISEGTGQTGELFF
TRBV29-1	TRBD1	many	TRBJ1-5	TGCAGCGTTGCCACCGGGACAGGGTTTGATCAGCCCCAGCATTTT	CSVATGTGFDQPQHF
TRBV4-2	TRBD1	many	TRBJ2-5	TGTGCCAGCAGCCAAGCGTACGGGACAGGGACAGAGACCCAGTACTTC	CASSQAYGTGTETQYF
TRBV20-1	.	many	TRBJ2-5	TGCAGTGCTAGAGATAGGGGAAAAGAGACCCAGTACTTC	CSARDRGKETQYF
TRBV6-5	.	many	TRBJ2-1	TGTGCCAGCAGTTCTTGGAGGGGGTACAATGAGCAGTTCTTC	CASSSWRGYNEQFF
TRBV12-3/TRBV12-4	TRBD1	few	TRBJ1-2	TGTGCCACCGCCGGGGGACAGACCTATGGCTACACCTTC	CATAGGQTYGYTF
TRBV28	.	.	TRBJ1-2	TGTGCCAGCAGTATAGACCAGAGGGCTTGGGGCTACACCTTC	CASSIDQRAWGYTF
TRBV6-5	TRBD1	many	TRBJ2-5	TGTGCCAGCAGTTACACTACAGGGGGGCAAGAGACCCAGTACTTC	CASSYTTGGQETQYF
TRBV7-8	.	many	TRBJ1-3	TGTGCCAGCGGCCGACAGGAATCCTCTGGAAACACCATATATTTT	CASGRQESSGNTIYF
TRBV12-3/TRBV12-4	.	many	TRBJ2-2	TGTGCCAGCAGTCTCATATTAAGCGCCCCGAACACCGGGGAGCTGTTTTTT	CASSLILSAPNTGELFF
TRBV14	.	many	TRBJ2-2	TGTGCCAGCAGCCAACGGGACACGAACACCGGGGAGCTGTTTTTT	CASSQRDTNTGELFF
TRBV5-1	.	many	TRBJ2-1	TGCGCCAGCAGCTTCGTAAGGGGCCAAAGTGAGCAGTTCTTC	CASSFVRGQSEQFF
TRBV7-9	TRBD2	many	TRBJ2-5	TGTGCCAGCAGCTTGGGATTAGCGGGAGGAGGGGAGACCCAGTACTTC	CASSLGLAGGGETQYF
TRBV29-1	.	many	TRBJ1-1	TGCAGCGTTGAGCGGGACACCGACACTGAAGCTTTCTTT	CSVERDTDTEAFF
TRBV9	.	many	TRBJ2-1	TGTGCCAGCAGCGTAGGCCTAGCAGACTACAATGAGCAGTTCTTC	CASSVGLADYNEQFF
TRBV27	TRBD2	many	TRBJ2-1	TGTGCCAGCAGCTCCCGGACTAGCGGGAGTAATGAGCAGTTCTTC	CASSSRTSGSNEQFF